The present T cell receptor (beta chain) was sequenced within a study of shared clonotypes between healthy human individuals. Findings and limits, study-wide: An effect of sequencing depth on clonotype sharing among donors was expected.

Once extracted for a subset, genomic DNA was divided evenly among several immunoSEQ plates. Libraries were prepared by immunoSEQ multiplex PCR; TCRdb keeps only in-frame clonotypes and omits some of them. This sample has fewer than 600,000 clones; around 78% occur once, and the top ten carry approximately 12%. In unsorted samples, genomic DNA was obtained using roughly 90 million PBMCs. Turning to this clone: The antigen is unknown.

Trimming cost V 5 bases and J 5 bases; bases outside gene matches: 11. Germline lookup yields CDR1 SGHAT and CDR2 FQNNGV. This CDR3 has 16 residues. This TCR derives from a woman aged 40 to 50 in good health. Some clones in this sample may be carry-over from other donors' samples. This chain connects TRBV11-2 to TRBJ2-1; 8 bases line up with TRBD1. Input material: PBMCs. The CDR3 DNA reads as TGTGCCAGCAGCGCCCTCAGGGGGCCTCGTAACAATGAGCAGTTCTTC. This gives the protein CASSALRGPRNNEQFF.